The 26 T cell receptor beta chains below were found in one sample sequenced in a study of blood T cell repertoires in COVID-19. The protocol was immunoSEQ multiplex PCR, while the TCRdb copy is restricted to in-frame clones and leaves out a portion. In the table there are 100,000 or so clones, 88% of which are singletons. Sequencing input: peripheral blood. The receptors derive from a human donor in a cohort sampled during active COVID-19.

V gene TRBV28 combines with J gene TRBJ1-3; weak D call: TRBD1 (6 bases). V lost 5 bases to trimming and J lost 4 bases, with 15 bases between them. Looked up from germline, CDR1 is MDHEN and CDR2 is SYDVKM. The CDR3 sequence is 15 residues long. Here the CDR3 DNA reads TGTGCCAGCAGTCTCATGGGGGCGAGAGGAAACACCATATATTTT. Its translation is CASSLMGARGNTIYF.

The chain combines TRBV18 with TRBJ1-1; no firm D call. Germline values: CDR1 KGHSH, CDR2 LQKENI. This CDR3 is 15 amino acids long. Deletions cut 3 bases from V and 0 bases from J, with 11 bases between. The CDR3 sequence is CASSPAGSMNTEAFF. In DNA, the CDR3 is TGTGCCAGCTCACCCGCAGGAAGCATGAACACTGAAGCTTTCTTT.

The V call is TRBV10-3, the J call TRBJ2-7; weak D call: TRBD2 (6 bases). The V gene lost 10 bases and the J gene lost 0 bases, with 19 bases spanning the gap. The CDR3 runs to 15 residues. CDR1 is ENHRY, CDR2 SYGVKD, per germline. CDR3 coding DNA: TGTGCCACCCAGAATCGCGGGGAGAGCTCCTACGAGCAGTACTTC. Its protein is CATQNRGESSYEQYF.

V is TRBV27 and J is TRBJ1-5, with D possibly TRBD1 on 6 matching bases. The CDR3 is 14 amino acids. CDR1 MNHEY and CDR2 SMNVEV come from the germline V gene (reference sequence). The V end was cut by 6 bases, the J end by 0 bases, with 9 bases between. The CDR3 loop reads CASRLQGSNQPQHF. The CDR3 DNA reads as TGTGCCAGCAGGTTACAGGGTAGCAATCAGCCCCAGCATTTT.

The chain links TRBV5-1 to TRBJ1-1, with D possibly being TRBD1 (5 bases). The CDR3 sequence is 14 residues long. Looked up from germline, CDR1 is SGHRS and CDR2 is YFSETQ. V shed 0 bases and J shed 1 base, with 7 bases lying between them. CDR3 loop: CASSLDQGNTEAFF. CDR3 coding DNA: TGCGCCAGCAGCTTGGACCAGGGGAACACTGAAGCTTTCTTT.

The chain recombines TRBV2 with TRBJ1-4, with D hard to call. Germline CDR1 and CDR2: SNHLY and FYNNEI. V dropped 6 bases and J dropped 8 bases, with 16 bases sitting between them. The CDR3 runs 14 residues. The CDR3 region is CASRSVQVAEKLFF. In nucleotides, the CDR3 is TGTGCCAGCAGGTCCGTTCAGGTGGCGGAAAAACTGTTTTTT.

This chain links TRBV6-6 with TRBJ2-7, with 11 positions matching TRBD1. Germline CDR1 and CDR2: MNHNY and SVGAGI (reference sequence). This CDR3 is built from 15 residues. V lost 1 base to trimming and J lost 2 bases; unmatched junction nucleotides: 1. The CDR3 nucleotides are TGTGCCAGCAGTTACTTGGGACAGGGGGCCTACGAGCAGTACTTC. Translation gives CASSYLGQGAYEQYF.

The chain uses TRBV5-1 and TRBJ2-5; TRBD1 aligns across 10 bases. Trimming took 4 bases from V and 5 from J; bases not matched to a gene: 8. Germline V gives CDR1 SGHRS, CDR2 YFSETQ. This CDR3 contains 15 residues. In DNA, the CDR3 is TGCGCCAGCAGCCCCCGACAGGGGGCAGTGGAGACCCAGTACTTC. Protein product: CASSPRQGAVETQYF.

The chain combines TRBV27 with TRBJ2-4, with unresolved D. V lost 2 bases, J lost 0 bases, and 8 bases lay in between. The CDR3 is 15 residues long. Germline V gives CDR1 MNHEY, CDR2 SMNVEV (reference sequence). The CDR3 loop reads CASSLHSLAKNIQYF. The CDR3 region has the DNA TGTGCCAGCAGTTTACACAGTCTAGCCAAAAACATTCAGTACTTC.

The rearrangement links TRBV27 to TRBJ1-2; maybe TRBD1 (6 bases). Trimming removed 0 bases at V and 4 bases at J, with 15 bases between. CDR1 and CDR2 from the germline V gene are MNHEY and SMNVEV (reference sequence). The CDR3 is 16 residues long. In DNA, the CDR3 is TGTGCCAGCAGTTTATCTGTCCCCCAGGGGCCCTATGGCTACACCTTC. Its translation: CASSLSVPQGPYGYTF.

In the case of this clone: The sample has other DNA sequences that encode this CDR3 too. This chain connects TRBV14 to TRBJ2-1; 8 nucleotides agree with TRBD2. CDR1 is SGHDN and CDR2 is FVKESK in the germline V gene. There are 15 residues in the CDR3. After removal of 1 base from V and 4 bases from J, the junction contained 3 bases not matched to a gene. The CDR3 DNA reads TGTGCCAGCAGCCAAGTAGCGGGAAGTTACAATGAGCAGTTCTTC. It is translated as CASSQVAGSYNEQFF.

The CDR3 bases are TGTGCCAGCAGCGAACTACAGGGGGCAACCGGGGAGCTGTTTTTT. Translating it yields CASSELQGATGELFF. This chain links TRBV7-9 with TRBJ2-2; 9 positions agree with TRBD1. Germline-derived CDR1 and CDR2 are SEHNR and FQNEAQ (reference sequence). Germline trimming cut 5 bases from V and 5 bases from J; bases unmatched to any gene: 6. This CDR3 contains 15 residues. The whole variable domain, filled in from reference TRBV7-9 and TRBJ2-2, reads DTGVSQNPRHKITKRGQNVTFRCDPISEHNRLYWYRQTLGQGPEFLTYFQNEAQLEKSRLLSDRFSAERPKGSFSTLEIQRTEQGDSAMYLCASSELQGATGELFFGEGSRLTVL.

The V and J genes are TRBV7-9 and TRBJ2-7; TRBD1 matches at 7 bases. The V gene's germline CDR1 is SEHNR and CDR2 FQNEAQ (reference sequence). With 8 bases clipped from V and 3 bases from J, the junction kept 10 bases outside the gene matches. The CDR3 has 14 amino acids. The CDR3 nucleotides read TGTGCCAGCGGATTTCCCGGGACAGACTACGAGCAGTACTTC. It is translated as CASGFPGTDYEQYF.

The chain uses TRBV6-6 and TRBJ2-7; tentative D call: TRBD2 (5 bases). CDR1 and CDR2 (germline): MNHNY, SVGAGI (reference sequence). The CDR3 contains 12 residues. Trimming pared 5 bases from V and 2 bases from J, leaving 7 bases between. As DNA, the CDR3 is TGTGCCAGCAGTACACTAGCCTACGAGCAGTACTTC. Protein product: CASSTLAYEQYF.

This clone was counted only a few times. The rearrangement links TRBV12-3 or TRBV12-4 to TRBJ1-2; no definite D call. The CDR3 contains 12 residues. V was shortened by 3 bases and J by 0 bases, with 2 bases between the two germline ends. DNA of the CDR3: TGTGCCAGCAGTTTCACTAACTATGGCTACACCTTC. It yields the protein CASSFTNYGYTF.

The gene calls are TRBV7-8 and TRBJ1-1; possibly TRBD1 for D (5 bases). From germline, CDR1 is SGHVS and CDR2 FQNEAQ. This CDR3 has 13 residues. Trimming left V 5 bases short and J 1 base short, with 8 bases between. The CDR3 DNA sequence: TGTGCCAGCAGCGGGGGGAGGAACACTGAAGCTTTCTTT. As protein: CASSGGRNTEAFF.

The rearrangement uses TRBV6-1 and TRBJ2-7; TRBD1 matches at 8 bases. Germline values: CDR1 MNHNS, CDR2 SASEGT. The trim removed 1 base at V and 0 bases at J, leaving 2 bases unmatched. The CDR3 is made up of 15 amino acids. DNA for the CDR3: TGTGCCAGCAGTGAAGAAACAGGGGGCTCCTACGAGCAGTACTTC. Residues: CASSEETGGSYEQYF.

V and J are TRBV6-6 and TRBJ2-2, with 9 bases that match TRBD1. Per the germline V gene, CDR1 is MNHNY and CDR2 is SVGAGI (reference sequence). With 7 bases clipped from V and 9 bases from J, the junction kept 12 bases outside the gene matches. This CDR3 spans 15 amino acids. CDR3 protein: CASTREQGAVRELFF. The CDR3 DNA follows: TGTGCCAGCACCCGCGAACAGGGGGCAGTTAGGGAGCTGTTTTTT.

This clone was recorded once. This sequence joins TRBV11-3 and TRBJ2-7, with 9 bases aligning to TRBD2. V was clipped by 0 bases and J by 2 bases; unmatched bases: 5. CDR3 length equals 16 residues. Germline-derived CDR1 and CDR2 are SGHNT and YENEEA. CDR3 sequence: CASSLDSASGTYEQYF. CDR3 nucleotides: TGTGCCAGCAGCTTAGATTCGGCTAGCGGGACCTACGAGCAGTACTTC.

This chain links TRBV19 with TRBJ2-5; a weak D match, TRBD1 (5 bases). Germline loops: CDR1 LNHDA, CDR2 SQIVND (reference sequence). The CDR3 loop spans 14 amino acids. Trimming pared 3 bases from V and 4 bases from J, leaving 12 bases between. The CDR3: CASSIIGVPETQYF. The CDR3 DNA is TGTGCCAGTAGTATTATAGGGGTCCCAGAGACCCAGTACTTC.

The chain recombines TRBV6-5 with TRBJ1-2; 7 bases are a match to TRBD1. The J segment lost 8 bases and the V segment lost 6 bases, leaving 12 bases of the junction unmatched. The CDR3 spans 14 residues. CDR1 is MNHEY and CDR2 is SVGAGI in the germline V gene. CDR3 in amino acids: CASSLRDSLSGYTF. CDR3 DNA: TGTGCCAGCAGCCTCCGGGACAGCCTGTCGGGCTACACCTTC.

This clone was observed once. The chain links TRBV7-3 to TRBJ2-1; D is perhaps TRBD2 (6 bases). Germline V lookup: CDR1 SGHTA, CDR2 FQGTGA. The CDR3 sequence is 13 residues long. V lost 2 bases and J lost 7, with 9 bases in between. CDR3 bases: TGTGCCAGCAGCTTAGGGGACTCTAATGAGCAGTTCTTC. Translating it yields CASSLGDSNEQFF.

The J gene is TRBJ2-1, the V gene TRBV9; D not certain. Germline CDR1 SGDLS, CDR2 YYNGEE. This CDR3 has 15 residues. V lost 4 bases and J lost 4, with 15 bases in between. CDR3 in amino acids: CASSPAGGGYNEQFF. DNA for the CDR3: TGTGCCAGCAGCCCGGCTGGCGGTGGGTACAATGAGCAGTTCTTC. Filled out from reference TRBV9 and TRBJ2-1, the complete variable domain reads DSGVTQTPKHLITATGQRVTLRCSPRSGDLSVYWYQQSLDQGLQFLIQYYNGEERAKGNILERFSAQQFPDLHSELNLSSLELGDSALYFCASSPAGGGYNEQFFGPGTRLTVL.

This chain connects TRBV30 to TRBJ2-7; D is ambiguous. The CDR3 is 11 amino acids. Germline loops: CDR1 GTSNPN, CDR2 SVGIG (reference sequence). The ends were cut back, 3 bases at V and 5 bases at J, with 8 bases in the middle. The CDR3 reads CAWSSPDEQYF. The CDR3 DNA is TGTGCCTGGAGCTCACCGGACGAGCAGTACTTC.

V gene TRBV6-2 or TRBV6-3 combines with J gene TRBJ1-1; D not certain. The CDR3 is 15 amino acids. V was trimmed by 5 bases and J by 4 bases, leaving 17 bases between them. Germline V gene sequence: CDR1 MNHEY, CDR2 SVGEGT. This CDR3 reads CASSPLFLRATEAFF. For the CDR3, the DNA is TGTGCCAGCAGTCCCCTTTTTCTCCGAGCCACTGAAGCTTTCTTT.

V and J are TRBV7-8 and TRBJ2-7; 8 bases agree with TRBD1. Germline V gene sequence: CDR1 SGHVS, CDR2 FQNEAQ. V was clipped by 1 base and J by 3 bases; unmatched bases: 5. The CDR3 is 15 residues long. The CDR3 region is CASSLVGTGFYEQYF. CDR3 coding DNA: TGTGCCAGCAGCTTAGTTGGGACAGGTTTCTACGAGCAGTACTTC.